The present T cell receptor (beta chain) was sequenced within a study of cytomegalovirus exposure and HLA in healthy donors. Details on this clone: What it binds is not known.

The PCR was carried out with 60 Vbeta primers and 13 Jbeta primers. TCRdb keeps only in-frame clones here, not all; method: immunoSEQ multiplex PCR. The repertoire consists of 150,000 to 200,000 clones, with roughly 72% occurring once and the leading ten covering about 1%. Study results and caveats: In vitro work confirmed that three CMV-associated chains recognize CMV antigens.

The clonotype comes from a woman between 35 and 50 years old in good health and CMV-seronegative. Sequencing was performed on PBMCs.

The CDR3 is CASSWAGTSGRSREETQYF. The CDR3 nucleotides are TGTGCCAGCAGCTGGGCCGGGACTAGCGGGAGGAGCAGGGAAGAGACCCAGTACTTC. The V gene is TRBV5-6, the J gene TRBJ2-5; 15 bases line up with TRBD2. The CDR3 covers 19 residues. The germline V gene encodes CDR1 SGHDT and CDR2 YYEEEE. V gave up 3 bases and J gave up 3 bases; unmatched junction bases: 12.